The clone carrying this TCR beta chain was seen once. Its antigen is still unknown. The data were produced by immunoSEQ multiplex PCR, yet TCRdb's version contains in-frame clones alone and is incomplete. The data show approximately 15,000 clones, approximately 85% seen once. The CDR3 spans 12 residues. V lost 3 bases and J 2 bases, leaving 6 bases between the germline ends. Germline CDR1 SGHDT, CDR2 YYEEEE. The sample is drawn from a study of T cells in localized non-small cell lung cancer. Study conclusions and caveats: For the top 100 tumor clones, a median roughly 53 also appeared in adjacent lung. The tumor had only one region sequenced, so heterogeneity remains possible. The highest T cell clonality was in uninvolved adjacent lung, above tumor. Greater blood T cell density accompanied longer overall survival.

The sample consisted of peripheral blood, taken before any cancer treatment. The J gene is TRBJ2-7, the V gene TRBV5-6; no clear D. This sequence was found in a woman aged 40 to 75 with stage I lung adenocarcinoma. This CDR3 is CASSSFTYEQYF. As DNA, the CDR3 is TGTGCCAGCAGCTCCTTTACCTACGAGCAGTACTTC.